These T cell receptor beta chains were read from a single sample in a study of T cell responses to AZD1222 COVID-19 vaccine. The protocol was immunoSEQ multiplex PCR, while the TCRdb copy is restricted to in-frame clones and leaves out a portion. The sample records some 120,000 clones, 85% to 90% being singletons. The sample here was peripheral blood, taken on day 0 of AZD1222 vaccination. Receptors originate from an adult in good health. CDR3s include the opening cysteine and the closing phenylalanine or tryptophan. The order of the fields is V gene, clone size, D gene, J gene, CDR3 DNA, CDR3 protein. A D gene is named only where the DNA matches it firmly. Where a row states a size, it is once, few, many or the class of an expanded clone; other rows omit it.

>TRBV25-1|.|.|TRBJ1-2
TGTGCCAGCAGTGAAATTAACTATGGCTACACCTTC
CASSEINYGYTF
>TRBV2|.|.|TRBJ1-3
TGTGCCAGCAGTGAGCAGGGTCTTGGAAACACCATATATTTT
CASSEQGLGNTIYF
>TRBV2|.|.|TRBJ1-6
TGTGCCAGCAGGACGGACCTTAGCTCCTATAATTCACCCCTCCACTTT
CASRTDLSSYNSPLHF
>TRBV7-8|.|.|TRBJ2-7
TGTGCCAGCAGCTACCCGGCCACTAGCCAGGCGTCGCCCGAGCAGTACTTC
CASSYPATSQASPEQYF
>TRBV14|.|TRBD1|TRBJ2-4
TGTGCCAGCAGTTCCGGGACAGGGGGAAACATTCAGTACTTC
CASSSGTGGNIQYF
>TRBV20-1|.|.|TRBJ1-6
TGCAGTGCTAGTGACCGAGGGGCTTATAATTCACCCCTCCACTTT
CSASDRGAYNSPLHF
>TRBV24-1|.|TRBD2|TRBJ2-3
TGTGCCACCAGTGTTGCGGGAGGGGAGACAGATACGCAGTATTTT
CATSVAGGETDTQYF
>TRBV5-4|.|TRBD1|TRBJ1-2
TGTGCCAGCAGCTTGGCGGGGACAGTCGTAACCTACTATGGCTACACCTTC
CASSLAGTVVTYYGYTF
>TRBV7-2|.|TRBD1|TRBJ2-7
TGTGCCAGCAGCTCCGGGACAGGGAACTACGAGCAGTACTTC
CASSSGTGNYEQYF
>TRBV29-1|.|.|TRBJ2-2
TGCAGCGTTGAAGGGTCGTTGGGCACCGGGGAGCTGTTTTTT
CSVEGSLGTGELFF
>TRBV3-1/TRBV3-2|.|.|TRBJ1-2
TGTGCCAGCAGCCAGGGGGCCGGGGGAGCCTATGGCTACACCTTC
CASSQGAGGAYGYTF
>TRBV5-1|.|.|TRBJ1-2
TGCGCCAGCAGCTTGGACGTATACGGCTACACCTTC
CASSLDVYGYTF
>TRBV6-5|.|.|TRBJ1-2
TGTGCCAGCTGGTCAGCACAATCGGGGCAGTATGGCTACACCTTC
CASWSAQSGQYGYTF
>TRBV5-6|.|TRBD1|TRBJ1-4
TGTGCCAGCAGCCCTGGCAGTGGAGGACAGGGGAGTGAAAAACTGTTTTTT
CASSPGSGGQGSEKLFF
>TRBV3-1/TRBV3-2|.|.|TRBJ2-1
TGTGCCAGCAGCCTAACTAAGGGGGGTGGGTCCAATGAGCAGTTCTTC
CASSLTKGGGSNEQFF
>TRBV5-6|.|TRBD2|TRBJ2-2
TGTGCCAGCAGCCGCGGACTAGGTAACACCGGGGAGCTGTTTTTT
CASSRGLGNTGELFF
>TRBV7-2|.|TRBD2|TRBJ2-3
TGTGCCAGCAGCCAGGGGCGGGAGGGCCGACGCGATACGCAGTATTTT
CASSQGREGRRDTQYF
>TRBV3-1/TRBV3-2|.|.|TRBJ2-2
TGTGCCAGCGCCCTTGGAGGTTCGAACACCGGGGAGCTGTTTTTT
CASALGGSNTGELFF
>TRBV5-1|.|.|TRBJ1-3
TGCGCCAGCAGCTTGGTAGTGGGGAGCGGAAACACCATATATTTT
CASSLVVGSGNTIYF
>TRBV7-6|.|.|TRBJ1-5
TGTGCCAGCAGCGCCATTGGACAGATCAATCAGCCCCAGCATTTT
CASSAIGQINQPQHF
>TRBV5-1|.|TRBD1|TRBJ2-3
TGCGCCAGCAGCTTCCGTCGACAGGGGGGCCCAGATACGCAGTATTTT
CASSFRRQGGPDTQYF
>TRBV7-2|.|.|TRBJ1-2
TGTGCCAGCAGCTTAGGGAGCGGACAGAACTATGGCTACACCTTC
CASSLGSGQNYGYTF
>TRBV5-1|.|.|TRBJ2-7
TGCGCCAGCGGGACCCTCAGTAGCTCCTACGAGCAGTACTTC
CASGTLSSSYEQYF
>TRBV7-3|.|TRBD1|TRBJ1-1
TGTGCCAGCAGCCCCTGGGGACAGGGGGCTTGTGACACTGAAGCTTTCTTT
CASSPWGQGACDTEAFF
>TRBV16|.|.|TRBJ2-1
TGTGCCAGCAGCCGCGGGACAGCCAATGAGCAGTTCTTC
CASSRGTANEQFF
>TRBV7-3|.|TRBD1|TRBJ1-1
TGTGCCAGCAGTCGATCGGGACAGTCGAACACTGAAGCTTTCTTT
CASSRSGQSNTEAFF
>TRBV24-1|.|TRBD1|TRBJ2-5
TGTGCCACCAGTGAAGGACAGGGGGCTAGAGAGACCCAGTACTTC
CATSEGQGARETQYF
>TRBV13|.|TRBD1|TRBJ1-3
TGTGCCAGCAGCTTACTTACTTCGACAGGGGCGAACACCATATATTTT
CASSLLTSTGANTIYF
>TRBV9|.|.|TRBJ1-1
TGTGCCTCGGGGGGCAGACACACTGAAGCTTTCTTT
CASGGRHTEAFF
>TRBV5-6|.|.|TRBJ1-2
TGTGCCAGCAGCTTGCCGGGTATTGGCTATGGCTACACCTTC
CASSLPGIGYGYTF
>TRBV19|few|TRBD1|TRBJ1-2
TGTGCCAGTAGTATAGATAGTGGGACAGCGATTTTCTACACCTTC
CASSIDSGTAIFYTF
>TRBV9|.|.|TRBJ1-4
TGTGCCAGCAGCCCCGGGGGGGGAAACCACCCTGAAAAACTGTTTTTT
CASSPGGGNHPEKLFF
>TRBV6-5|.|.|TRBJ1-1
TGTGCCAGCAGCATCACAGATCCCAACACTGAAGCTTTCTTT
CASSITDPNTEAFF
>TRBV5-5|.|TRBD1|TRBJ2-5
TGTGCCAGCAACCCTCGGGACAGGGGGCTGGAGACCCAGTACTTC
CASNPRDRGLETQYF
>TRBV5-4|.|.|TRBJ2-3
TGTGCCAGCAGCTCCGAAGTTTGGACCGATACGCAGTATTTT
CASSSEVWTDTQYF
>TRBV9|.|.|TRBJ2-3
TGTGCCAGCAGCCCCTATCGGGGAGAGGCAGATACGCAGTATTTT
CASSPYRGEADTQYF
>TRBV18|.|.|TRBJ2-6
TGTGCCAGCTCACCCCGCCCTGGATCAGAATCCTCTGGGGCCAACGTCCTGACTTTC
CASSPRPGSESSGANVLTF
>TRBV7-2|.|.|TRBJ2-7
TGTGCCAGCAGCTTAGCAAAGGACGTCGCCCAACAGTACTTC
CASSLAKDVAQQYF